The 5 T cell receptor beta chains presented below share a single source sample, sequenced in a study of blood T cell repertoires in COVID-19. Using immunoSEQ multiplex PCR, the repertoire was profiled, and TCRdb retains in-frame clones only, with some absent. The table lists almost 200,000 clones, around four fifths of them singletons. Sequencing was carried out using peripheral blood. The receptors here all came from a man aged 55 to 70 with COVID-19, enrolled during active disease.

The V call is TRBV19, the J call TRBJ1-1, with TRBD1 matching over 10 bases. This CDR3 is 14 amino acids long. The V segment lost 10 bases and the J segment 1 base; nucleotides outside the gene matches: 6. CDR1 is LNHDA and CDR2 is SQIVND in the germline V gene (reference sequence). CDR3 protein: CATRDRGTNTEAFF. The CDR3 DNA reads as TGTGCCACCCGGGACAGGGGTACGAACACTGAAGCTTTCTTT.

This chain uses TRBV18 with TRBJ1-6, with D perhaps TRBD1 (6 bases). Trimming took off 8 bases at V and 3 bases at J, with 14 bases between the two ends. Germline lookup yields CDR1 KGHSH and CDR2 LQKENI. The CDR3 contains 15 residues. CDR3 DNA: TGTGCCAGCGCTGCGGAAGGGGGCTATAATTCACCCCTCCACTTT. Encoded protein: CASAAEGGYNSPLHF.

The chain employs TRBV7-8 and TRBJ2-5; D is perhaps TRBD1 (6 bases). Looked up from germline, CDR1 is SGHVS and CDR2 is FQNEAQ. The CDR3 consists of 16 residues. V was clipped by 1 base and J by 0 bases, with 12 bases between them. The DNA for the CDR3 is TGTGCCAGCAGCTTAGGGAGACAGGCGTACCAAGAGACCCAGTACTTC. It codes for CASSLGRQAYQETQYF.

The CDR3 DNA reads as TGTGCCAGCTCGCTAAAGGGAGCTAATGAAAAACTGTTTTTT. Translating gives CASSLKGANEKLFF. The chain has TRBV18 and TRBJ1-4; D gene unclear. V shed 6 bases and J shed 3 bases, with 11 bases lying between them. Per germline, CDR1 KGHSH and CDR2 LQKENI. The CDR3 is made up of 14 amino acids.

Comment on this clone: This CDR3 is also generated by other DNA sequences in the sample. The V and J genes are TRBV18 and TRBJ2-4; D uncertain. Germline-derived CDR1 and CDR2 are KGHSH and LQKENI. V lost 0 bases, J lost 0 bases, and 9 bases lay in between. CDR3 length: 16 amino acids. The CDR3 DNA reads as TGTGCCAGCTCACCACCGAGTCCCCTAGCCAAAAACATTCAGTACTTC. Translating it yields CASSPPSPLAKNIQYF.